The clone carrying this TCR beta chain occurred once. The antigen is not known. Once obtained from cultured CD4+ T cells, the DNA was sequenced using the Oncomine TCR Beta short-read assay. TCRdb processed the PCR reads anew with MiXCR; each CDR3 protein has one entry. Of 15,000 to 20,000 distinct CDR3 sequences listed, about 60% are singletons. The record originates from a study of vaccination and CD4 T cells after COVID-19. Study background: Convalescent individuals numbered four females and six males, two being Hispanic. Culture controls were given either a CEFX pool, an HIV-1 Nef pool, or no peptide.

Treatment indicated: 10-day PBMC culture with coronavirus spike peptide pools or control peptides (ViraFEST assay). The positive PCR dates, which preceded the US Alpha, Beta and Delta variants, fell between March and December 2020. Germline lookup yields CDR1 SGHVS and CDR2 FQNEAQ. The CDR3 is 18 amino acids. V shed 1 base, J shed 0 bases, and the junction held 7 bases outside the gene matches. Sequenced input: CD4+ T cells from blood, cultured in vitro. The chain carries TRBV7-8 and TRBJ1-5; 9 nucleotides match TRBD1. The origin of this receptor is a human donor who had recovered from COVID-19. CDR3: CASSLDGQGTISNQPQHF. The DNA for the CDR3 is TGTGCCAGCAGCTTAGACGGACAGGGGACAATTAGCAATCAGCCCCAGCATTTT.